This TCR beta chain was recovered during a study of OX40 agonist ivuxolimab in advanced cancers. Looking at the study overall: Ivuxolimab, which targeted the costimulatory receptor OX40 (CD134), was an agonistic, fully human IgG2 monoclonal antibody. Intravenous ivuxolimab was administered to patients every 2 weeks at six dose levels: 0.01, 0.1, 0.3, 1.5, 3 and 10 mg/kg. Among the roughly 50 dose-escalation patients, around 19 had hepatocellular carcinoma, 15 or so melanoma, 9 renal cell carcinoma and 9 head and neck cancer. In the dose-escalation cohort, approximately 82% of patients were male, and the mean age was about 55 years, with a range of 23 to 79. Patients were allowed to have had prior anti-PD-1, anti-PD-L1 or anti-CTLA-4 therapy, and approximately 40% of the dose-escalation patients had previously received checkpoint inhibitors. Partial responses occurred in three dose-escalation patients: two with cutaneous melanoma and one with hepatocellular carcinoma. Peripheral TCRbeta sequencing aimed to test whether ivuxolimab altered TCR sequence diversity and caused clonal T-cell expansion. The paper describes the monotherapy dose-escalation part (N of about 52 patients) of the phase I trial of ivuxolimab.

The trial excluded patients who had a history of autoimmune disease or who were on systemic immunosuppression. Peripheral blood for TCR sequencing was collected from all dose cohorts at baseline, on cycle 4 day 1, and on cycle 7 day 1. The samples were taken from a phase I, first-in-human, multicenter, open-label dose-escalation trial of ivuxolimab. Adults with locally advanced or metastatic melanoma, renal cell carcinoma, hepatocellular carcinoma or head and neck squamous cell carcinoma were enrolled in the trial. Before TCR sequencing, CD4+ and CD8+ T cells were separately sorted from peripheral blood. CDR1 and CDR2, looked up from the germline V gene, are SNHLY and FYNNEI. The CDR3 sequence holds 13 residues, the cysteine and phenylalanine included. Only the CDR3 portion is preserved as DNA: 39 bases, with reading frame beginning at the first base. Deletion took 6 bases off V and 5 bases off J, with a span of 13 bases between the germline ends.

To sequence the TCRbeta CDR3 region, genomic DNA was isolated from the sorted cells. The immunoSEQ Assay was used to sequence the TCRbeta CDR3 regions. TCRdb took over this immuneACCESS table, retaining in-frame rearrangements with V and J assigned. Such tables are incomplete; in checked studies, under half of the missing clones stem from an unresolved V gene, and the remainder is unexplained. This sample is represented by approximately 81,000 clones; 88% of them were singletons. 0.45% to 0.55% of the sample is held by the ten biggest clonotypes. This clone has just a few counts. No antigen is known for it. Base qualities are missing; no much larger clone stands one base away. Broader findings and caveats from the paper: Low levels of normalized T-cell clonal expansion were also seen in some patients who did not respond. Partial responders in the 0.1-3.0 mg/kg groups had among the lowest normalized peripheral clonal expansion, especially among CD8+ T cells. Antigen specificity was not determined for the clonally expanded peripheral T cells. After ivuxolimab, more expanded clones were found on average in CD8+ T cells than in CD4+ T cells. At doses of 0.1 to 3.0 mg/kg, clonal expansion of both CD4+ and CD8+ blood T cells was observed from baseline to week 6.

This TCR came from an adult with an advanced solid tumor such as melanoma, head and neck, liver or kidney cancer. Sequences were derived from CD4+ or CD8+ T cells sorted from blood, sampled in a trial of the OX40 agonist ivuxolimab. The sequence is built from TRBV2 and TRBJ2-5; the D gene is possibly TRBD2, with 5 bases matching. The DNA sequence is given as TGTGCCAGCAGCCCGGGGAGCGGCGAGACCCAGTACTTC. The resulting protein is CASSPGSGETQYF.